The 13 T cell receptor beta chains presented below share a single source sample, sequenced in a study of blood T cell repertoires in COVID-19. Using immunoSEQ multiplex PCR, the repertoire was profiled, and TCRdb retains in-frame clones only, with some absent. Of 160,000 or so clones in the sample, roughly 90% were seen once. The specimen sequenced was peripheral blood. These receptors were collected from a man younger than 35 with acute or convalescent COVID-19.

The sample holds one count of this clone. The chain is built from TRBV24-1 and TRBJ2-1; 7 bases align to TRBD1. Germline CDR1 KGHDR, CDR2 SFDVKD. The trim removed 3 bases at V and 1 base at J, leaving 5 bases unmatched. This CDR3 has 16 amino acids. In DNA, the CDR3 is TGTGCCACCAGTGATCCCCGACAGGGTTCCTACAATGAGCAGTTCTTC. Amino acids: CATSDPRQGSYNEQFF.

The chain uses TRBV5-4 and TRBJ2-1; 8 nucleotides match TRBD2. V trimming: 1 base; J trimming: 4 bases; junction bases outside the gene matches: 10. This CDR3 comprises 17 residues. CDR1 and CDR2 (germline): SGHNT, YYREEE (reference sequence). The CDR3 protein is CASSLSLRGEYYNEQFF. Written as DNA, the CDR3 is TGTGCCAGCAGCTTGAGTCTGCGGGGGGAGTATTACAATGAGCAGTTCTTC. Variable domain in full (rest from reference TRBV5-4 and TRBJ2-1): ETGVTQSPTHLIKTRGQQVTLRCSSQSGHNTVSWYQQALGQGPQFIFQYYREEENGRGNFPPRFSGLQFPNYSSELNVNALELDDSALYLCASSLSLRGEYYNEQFFGPGTRLTVL.

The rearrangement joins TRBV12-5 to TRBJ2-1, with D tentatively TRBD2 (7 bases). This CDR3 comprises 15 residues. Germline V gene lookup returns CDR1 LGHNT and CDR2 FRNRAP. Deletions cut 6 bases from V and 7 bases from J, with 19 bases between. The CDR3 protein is CASGSWGGAENEQFF. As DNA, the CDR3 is TGTGCTAGTGGCTCCTGGGGGGGGGCGGAGAATGAGCAGTTCTTC.

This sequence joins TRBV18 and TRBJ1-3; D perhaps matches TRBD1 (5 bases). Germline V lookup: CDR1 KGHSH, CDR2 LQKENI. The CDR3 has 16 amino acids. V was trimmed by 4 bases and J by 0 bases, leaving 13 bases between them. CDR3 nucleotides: TGTGCCAGCTCACAGTTGGAGGGACTCTCTGGAAACACCATATATTTT. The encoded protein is CASSQLEGLSGNTIYF.

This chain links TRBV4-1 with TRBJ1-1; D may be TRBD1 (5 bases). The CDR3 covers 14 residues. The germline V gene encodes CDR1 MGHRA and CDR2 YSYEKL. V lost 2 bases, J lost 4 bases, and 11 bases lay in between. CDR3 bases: TGCGCCAGCAGCCAACAGGGAAGGATCACTGAAGCTTTCTTT. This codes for CASSQQGRITEAFF.

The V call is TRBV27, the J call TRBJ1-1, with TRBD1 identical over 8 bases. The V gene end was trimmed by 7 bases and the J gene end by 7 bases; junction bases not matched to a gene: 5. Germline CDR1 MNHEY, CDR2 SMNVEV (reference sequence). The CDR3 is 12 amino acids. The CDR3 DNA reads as TGTGCCAGCATTTCGACAGGGGTTGAAGCTTTCTTT. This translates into CASISTGVEAFF.

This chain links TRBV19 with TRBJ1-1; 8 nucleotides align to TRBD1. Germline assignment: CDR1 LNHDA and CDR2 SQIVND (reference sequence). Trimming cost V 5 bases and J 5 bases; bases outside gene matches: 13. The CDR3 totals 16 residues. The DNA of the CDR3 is TGTGCCAGTAGTGCCTACCCCAGGGGGCTGGAGACTGAAGCTTTCTTT. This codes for CASSAYPRGLETEAFF.

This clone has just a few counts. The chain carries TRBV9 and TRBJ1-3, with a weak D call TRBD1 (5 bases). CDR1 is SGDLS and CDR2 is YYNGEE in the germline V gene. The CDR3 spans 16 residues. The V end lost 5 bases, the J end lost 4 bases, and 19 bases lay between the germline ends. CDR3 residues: CASSARAQGAGNTIYF. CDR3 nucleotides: TGTGCCAGCAGTGCGAGAGCCCAGGGTGCGGGAAACACCATATATTTT.

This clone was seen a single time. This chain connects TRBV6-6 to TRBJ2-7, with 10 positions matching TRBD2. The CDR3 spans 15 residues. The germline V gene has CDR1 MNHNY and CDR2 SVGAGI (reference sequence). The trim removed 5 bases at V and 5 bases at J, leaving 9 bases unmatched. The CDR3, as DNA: TGTGCCAGCAGTGATCCTAGCGGGGGACGGGACGAGCAGTACTTC. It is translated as CASSDPSGGRDEQYF.

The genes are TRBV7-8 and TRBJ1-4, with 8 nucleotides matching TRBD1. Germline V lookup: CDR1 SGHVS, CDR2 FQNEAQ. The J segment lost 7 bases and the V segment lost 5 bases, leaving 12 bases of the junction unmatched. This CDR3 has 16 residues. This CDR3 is CASSLQRQGKVEKLFF. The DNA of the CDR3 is TGTGCCAGCAGCCTCCAGAGACAGGGGAAGGTTGAAAAACTGTTTTTT.

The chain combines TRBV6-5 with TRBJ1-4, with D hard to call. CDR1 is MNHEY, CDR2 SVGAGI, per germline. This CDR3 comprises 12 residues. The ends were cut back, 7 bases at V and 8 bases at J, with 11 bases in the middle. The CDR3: CASTAQWEKLFF. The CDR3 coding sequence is TGTGCCAGCACGGCACAGTGGGAAAAACTGTTTTTT.

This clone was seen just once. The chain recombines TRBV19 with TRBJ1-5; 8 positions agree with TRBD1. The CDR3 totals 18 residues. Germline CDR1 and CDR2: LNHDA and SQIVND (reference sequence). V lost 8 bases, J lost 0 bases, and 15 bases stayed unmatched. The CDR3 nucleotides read TGTGCCAGTCGATCCGGGACAGGCGTGCTTTATAGCAATCAGCCCCAGCATTTT. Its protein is CASRSGTGVLYSNQPQHF.

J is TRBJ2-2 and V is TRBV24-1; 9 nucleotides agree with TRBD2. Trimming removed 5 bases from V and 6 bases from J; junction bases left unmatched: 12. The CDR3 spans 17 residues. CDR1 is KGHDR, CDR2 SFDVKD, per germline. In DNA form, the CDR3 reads TGTGCCACCAGTGGGCCATTACCCGGGACTAGCCCCGGGGAGCTGTTTTTT. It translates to CATSGPLPGTSPGELFF.